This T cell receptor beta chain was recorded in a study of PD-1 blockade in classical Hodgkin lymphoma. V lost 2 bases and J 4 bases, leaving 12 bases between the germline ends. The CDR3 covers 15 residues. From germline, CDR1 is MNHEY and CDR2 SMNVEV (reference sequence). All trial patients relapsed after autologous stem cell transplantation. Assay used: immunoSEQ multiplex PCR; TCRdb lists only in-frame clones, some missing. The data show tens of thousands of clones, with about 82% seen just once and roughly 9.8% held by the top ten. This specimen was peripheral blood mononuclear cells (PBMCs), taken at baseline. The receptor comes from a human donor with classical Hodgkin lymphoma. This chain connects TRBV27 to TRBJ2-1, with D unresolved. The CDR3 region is CASSLGSSLYNEQFF. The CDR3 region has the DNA TGTGCCAGCAGTTTAGGAAGTAGTTTGTACAATGAGCAGTTCTTC.